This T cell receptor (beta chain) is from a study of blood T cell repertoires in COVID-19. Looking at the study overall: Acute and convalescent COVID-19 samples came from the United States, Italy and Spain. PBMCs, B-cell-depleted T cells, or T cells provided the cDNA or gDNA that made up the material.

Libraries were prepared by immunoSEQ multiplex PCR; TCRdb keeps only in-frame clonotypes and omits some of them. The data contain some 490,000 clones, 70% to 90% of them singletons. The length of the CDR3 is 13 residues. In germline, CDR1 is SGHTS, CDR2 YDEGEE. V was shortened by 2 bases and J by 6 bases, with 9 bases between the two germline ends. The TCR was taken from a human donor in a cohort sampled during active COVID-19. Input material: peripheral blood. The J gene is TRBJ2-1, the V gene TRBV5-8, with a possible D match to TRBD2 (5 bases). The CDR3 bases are TGTGCCAGCAGCTTTAGGGAGTCCAATGAGCAGTTCTTC. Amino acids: CASSFRESNEQFF.